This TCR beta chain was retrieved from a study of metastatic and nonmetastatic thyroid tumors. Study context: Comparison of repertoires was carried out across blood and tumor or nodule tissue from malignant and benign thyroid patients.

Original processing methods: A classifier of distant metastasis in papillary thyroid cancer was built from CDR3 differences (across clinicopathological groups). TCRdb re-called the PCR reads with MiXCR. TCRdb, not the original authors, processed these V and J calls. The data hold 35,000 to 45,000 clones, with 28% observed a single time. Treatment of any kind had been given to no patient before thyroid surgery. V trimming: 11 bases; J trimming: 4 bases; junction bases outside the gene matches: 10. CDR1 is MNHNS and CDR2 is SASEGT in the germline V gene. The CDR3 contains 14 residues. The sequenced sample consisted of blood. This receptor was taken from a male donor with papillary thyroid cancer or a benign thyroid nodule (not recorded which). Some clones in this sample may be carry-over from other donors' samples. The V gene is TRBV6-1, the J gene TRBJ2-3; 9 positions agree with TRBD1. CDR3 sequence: CAGRRTGAADTQYF. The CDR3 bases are TGTGCCGGCCGGAGGACAGGGGCGGCAGATACGCAGTATTTT.